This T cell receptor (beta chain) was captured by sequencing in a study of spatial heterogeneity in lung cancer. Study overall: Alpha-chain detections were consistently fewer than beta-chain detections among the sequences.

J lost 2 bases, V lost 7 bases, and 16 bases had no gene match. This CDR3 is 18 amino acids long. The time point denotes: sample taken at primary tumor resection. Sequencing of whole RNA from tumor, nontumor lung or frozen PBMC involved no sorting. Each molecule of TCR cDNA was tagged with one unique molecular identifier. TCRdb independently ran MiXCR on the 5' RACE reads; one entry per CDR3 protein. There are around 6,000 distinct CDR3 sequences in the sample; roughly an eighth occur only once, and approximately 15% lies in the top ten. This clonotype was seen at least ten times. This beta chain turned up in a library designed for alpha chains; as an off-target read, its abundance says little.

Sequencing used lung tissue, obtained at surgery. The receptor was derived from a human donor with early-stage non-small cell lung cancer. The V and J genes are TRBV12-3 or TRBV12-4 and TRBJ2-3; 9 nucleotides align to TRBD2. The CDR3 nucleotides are TGTGCCAGCAAGTTAGGGGCGGGAGGGCCCCCCGTCACAGATACGCAGTATTTT. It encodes CASKLGAGGPPVTDTQYF.